Listed here is a single T cell receptor (beta chain). In the authors' workflow: Cell counts per sample came from amplifying reference gene primers. Clones were read by immunoSEQ multiplex PCR, and TCRdb kept only the in-frame ones, dropping some. From that table come the V and J calls and clone size; the DNA was used to work out D and trimming. The sample holds some 80,000 clones, 79% seen once. The germline gives CDR1 SNHLY, CDR2 FYNNEI. The CDR3 loop spans 14 amino acids. V shed 6 bases and J shed 0 bases, with 9 bases lying between them. This entry is derived from a study of blood T cell repertoires in COVID-19. Study-wide background: Some COVID-19 samples were acute and others convalescent; all came from the United States, Italy and Spain.

Sequencing was performed on peripheral blood. The clonotype originates from a woman aged 80 or older with active or convalescent COVID-19. This chain connects TRBV2 to TRBJ1-3; D gene unclear. This CDR3 reads CASRGEGSGNTIYF. DNA of the CDR3: TGTGCCAGCAGAGGCGAGGGCTCTGGAAACACCATATATTTT.